This entry lists 17 T cell receptor beta chains sequenced from one sample in a study of Graves' ophthalmopathy and Graves' hyperthyroidism. CDR3 regions of TCR beta were amplified from RNA transcripts. Second-round multiplex PCR came after a first-round RT-PCR that employed HTBI primers. TCRdb processed the multiplex PCR reads anew with MiXCR; each CDR3 protein has one entry. Of around 1.1 million distinct CDR3 sequences listed, less than 45% are singletons. Sample: peripheral blood or thyroid tissue (not recorded which). The receptors derive from an adult man with Graves' hyperthyroidism.

The rearrangement links TRBV7-6 to TRBJ2-7; D unclear. The germline CDR1 and CDR2 sequences are SGHVS and FNYEAQ. The CDR3 extends over 13 amino acids. V was trimmed by 6 bases and J by 0 bases, leaving 9 bases between them. In nucleotides, the CDR3 is TGTGCCAGCAGTAACTCCCTCTCCTACGAGCAGTACTTC. Its protein is CASSNSLSYEQYF.

The sample holds a few counts of this clonotype. This chain connects TRBV20-1 to TRBJ2-7; 8 bases map to TRBD2. The CDR3 extends over 15 amino acids. The germline V gene has CDR1 DFQATT and CDR2 SNEGSKA (reference sequence). Unmatched junction bases numbered 7, after V lost 3 bases and J lost 0 bases. Here the CDR3 reads CSASEWREASYEQYF. The CDR3, as DNA: TGCAGTGCTAGTGAGTGGCGGGAGGCCTCCTACGAGCAGTACTTC.

This clonotype was seen repeatedly, ten times or more. The chain uses TRBV7-9 and TRBJ2-5; TRBD2 is a possible D gene (6 bases). CDR3 length: 12 residues. Germline V gene data show CDR1 as SEHNR and CDR2 as FQNEAQ (reference sequence). The V and J ends lost 1 base and 10 bases respectively, with 10 bases between them. The CDR3 DNA is TGTGCCAGCAGCTTAGGGGTGCGGGGCCAGTACTTC. The encoded protein is CASSLGVRGQYF.

As concerns this clonotype: This likely comes from a read error, as the CDR3 has no conserved phenylalanine or tryptophan at its end. The DNA is omitted, as the CDR3 cannot be located on it reliably, and the CDR3 follows TCRdb's listing. The chain combines TRBV15 with TRBJ1-1. Germline loops: CDR1 LNHNV, CDR2 YYDKDF (reference sequence). Ends included, the CDR3 has 11 residues. This chain's CDR3 is CATSRDFGEIY.

At least ten counts were recorded for this clonotype. The chain has TRBV29-1 and TRBJ2-5, with TRBD2 matching 9 bases. Germline trimming cut 6 bases from V and 1 base from J; bases unmatched to any gene: 12. Per germline, CDR1 SQVTM and CDR2 ANQGSEA. This CDR3 comprises 16 residues. As DNA, the CDR3 is TGCAGCGTACTCCCTGAGACTAGCGGACTCCAAGAGACCCAGTACTTC. Its translation is CSVLPETSGLQETQYF. The full variable domain, in which reference TRBV29-1 and TRBJ2-5 provide the parts outside the CDR3, is SAVISQKPSRDICQRGTSLTIQCQVDSQVTMMFWYRQQPGQSLTLIATANQGSEATYESGFVIDKFPISRPNLTFSTLTVSNMSPEDSSIYLCSVLPETSGLQETQYFGPGTRLLVL.

This clonotype appeared a few times. The chain recombines TRBV20-1 with TRBJ1-5, with 7 positions matching TRBD1. This CDR3 region has 12 residues. CDR1 and CDR2 from the germline V gene are DFQATT and SNEGSKA (reference sequence). V trimming: 4 bases; J trimming: 6 bases; junction bases outside the gene matches: 3. In DNA form, the CDR3 reads TGCAGTGCTATGGACAGGATTCAGCCCCAGCATTTT. This translates into CSAMDRIQPQHF.

This clonotype appeared many times. CDR3 region: CASSFNGGLETQYF. The CDR3 DNA is TGTGCCAGCAGCTTCAATGGGGGCCTGGAGACCCAGTACTTC. This sequence joins TRBV7-3 and TRBJ2-5; a weak D match, TRBD1 (6 bases). The CDR3 is made up of 14 amino acids. Germline V gives CDR1 SGHTA, CDR2 FQGTGA. With 3 bases removed from V and 5 bases from J, the gap between germline ends came to 13 bases.

The rearrangement uses TRBV7-9 and TRBJ2-6; 7 bases match TRBD1. CDR3 length equals 16 residues. The V gene's germline CDR1 is SEHNR and CDR2 FQNEAQ (reference sequence). V shed 3 bases and J 1 base; nucleotides not matched to a gene: 3. Here the CDR3 reads CASSLTGQSGANVLTF. The CDR3 coding sequence is TGTGCCAGCAGCTTGACAGGGCAGTCTGGGGCCAACGTCCTGACTTTC.

In this sample, this clonotype turned up a few times. The chain links TRBV10-3 to TRBJ2-2; 9 bases agree with TRBD1. The V gene end was trimmed by 6 bases and the J gene end by 5 bases; junction bases not matched to a gene: 4. From germline, CDR1 is ENHRY and CDR2 SYGVKD. The CDR3 is made up of 14 amino acids. CDR3 DNA: TGTGCCATCAGGGGGACAGGGAGGACCGGGGAGCTGTTTTTT. Its protein product is CAIRGTGRTGELFF.

This clonotype showed up many times. This sequence joins TRBV9 and TRBJ2-7, with a tentative D call TRBD1 (6 bases). Trimming removed 2 bases from V and 2 bases from J, with 14 bases in between. Germline values: CDR1 SGDLS, CDR2 YYNGEE. This CDR3 spans 15 amino acids. CDR3 in amino acids: CASSVDAGTTYEQYF. DNA of the CDR3: TGTGCCAGCAGCGTCGACGCCGGGACAACCTACGAGCAGTACTTC.

As regards this clonotype: Sequence at one end of the junction differs from germline and may be a read error. V and J are TRBV10-3 and TRBJ2-7; TRBD2 matches at 12 bases. This CDR3 comprises 16 residues. Looked up from germline, CDR1 is ENHRY and CDR2 is SYGVKD. The DNA of the CDR3 is TGTGCCAGCAGTGAGACTAGCGGGGGAGATACCGGGGAGCTGTACTTC. The encoded protein is CASSETSGGDTGELYF.

Notes on this clonotype: It is unclear where the CDR3 begins or ends on the DNA, so no DNA is shown, and the CDR3 is as TCRdb lists it. The chain recombines TRBV10-3 with TRBJ1-1; TRBD1, the D gene given by the table, was not confirmed from the DNA. CDR1 ENHRY and CDR2 SYGVKD come from the germline V gene. The CDR3 totals 22 residues, both ends included. CDR3 residues: CALYLCASSLAQMRQQNTEAFF.

This clonotype has at least ten counts. The chain employs TRBV14 and TRBJ1-1; the D gene is possibly TRBD1 (5 bases). The CDR3 has 16 amino acids. Trimming took off 2 bases at V and 0 bases at J, with 13 bases between the two ends. Germline values: CDR1 SGHDN, CDR2 FVKESK. The CDR3 nucleotides are TGTGCCAGCAGCCAAACCCCGGGGGGTATGAACACTGAAGCTTTCTTT. Its protein product is CASSQTPGGMNTEAFF.

This sequence joins TRBV11-2 and TRBJ2-5; D is undetermined. The V gene's germline CDR1 is SGHAT and CDR2 FQNNGV. V was pared by 0 bases and J by 4 bases, with 12 bases between. This CDR3 is 15 amino acids long. CDR3: CASSLETKDAETQYF. CDR3 DNA sequence: TGTGCCAGCAGCTTAGAAACTAAGGACGCAGAGACCCAGTACTTC.

This clonotype was counted ten times or more. The rearrangement joins TRBV5-8 to TRBJ2-5; D not resolved. There are 14 residues in the CDR3. The V end lost 2 bases, the J end lost 7 bases, and 15 bases lay between the germline ends. Germline CDR1 and CDR2: SGHTS and YDEGEE. In DNA, the CDR3 is TGTGCCAGCAGCTTTGCGCAGTCAAGAGGGACCCAGTACTTC. This encodes CASSFAQSRGTQYF. Looking up the rest from reference TRBV5-8 and TRBJ2-5 gives the full variable domain: EAGVTQSPTHLIKTRGQQATLRCSPISGHTSVYWYQQALGLGLQFLLWYDEGEERNRGNFPPRFSGRQFPNYSSELNVNALELEDSALYLCASSFAQSRGTQYFGPGTRLLVL.

This clonotype occurred many times. V usage is TRBV5-1 and J usage is TRBJ2-7; 7 nucleotides agree with TRBD2. Germline-derived CDR1 and CDR2 are SGHRS and YFSETQ. J was trimmed by 9 bases and V by 0 bases; bases with no gene match: 9. CDR3 length: 14 amino acids. The CDR3 nucleotides read TGCGCCAGCAGCTTGGTTCCGGGACGGGAGGTGCAGTACTTC. Encoded protein: CASSLVPGREVQYF.

This clonotype was detected ten times or more. This chain joins TRBV7-2 and TRBJ1-5; possibly TRBD1 for D (5 bases). The CDR3 consists of 14 residues. Trimming shortened V by 1 base and J by 5 bases, and 9 bases separated the two germline ends. CDR1 and CDR2 from the germline V gene are SGHTA and FQGNSA. CDR3 residues: CASSLVRVDQPQHF. Here the CDR3 DNA reads TGTGCCAGCAGCTTAGTCAGGGTAGATCAGCCCCAGCATTTT.